Below, one T cell receptor (beta chain) is given with its context. Its antigen is unknown. This entry comes from a study of cytomegalovirus exposure and HLA in healthy donors. General observations from the study: There were some public TCRs occurring in many donors, but most TCR sequences were rare. Through in vitro validation, a few CMV-associated chains were shown to be specific for CMV antigens.

60 Vbeta and 13 Jbeta primers were used in PCR. Source study methods: Later, tens of millions of unique TCR beta chains were counted in an analysis, and about 10 million of them were shared. Data came from immunoSEQ multiplex PCR; TCRdb stores just in-frame clones and leaves some out. V, J and clone size reflect that table, while D and trimming were determined from the DNA. The data hold 100,000 to 150,000 clones, with 65% to 75% observed a single time. Germline V gene sequence: CDR1 SGHAT, CDR2 FQDESV (reference sequence). This CDR3 has 15 amino acids. Trimming took 5 bases from V and 6 from J, leaving 17 bases between them.

The TCR originated in a man aged 35 to 55 in good health and CMV-seropositive. The chain recombines TRBV11-1 with TRBJ2-1; D might be TRBD1 (6 bases). The material sequenced was PBMCs. CDR3 amino acids: CASSLFRGPGNEQFF. The CDR3 DNA is TGTGCCAGCAGCCTCTTCAGGGGCCCTGGCAATGAGCAGTTCTTC.